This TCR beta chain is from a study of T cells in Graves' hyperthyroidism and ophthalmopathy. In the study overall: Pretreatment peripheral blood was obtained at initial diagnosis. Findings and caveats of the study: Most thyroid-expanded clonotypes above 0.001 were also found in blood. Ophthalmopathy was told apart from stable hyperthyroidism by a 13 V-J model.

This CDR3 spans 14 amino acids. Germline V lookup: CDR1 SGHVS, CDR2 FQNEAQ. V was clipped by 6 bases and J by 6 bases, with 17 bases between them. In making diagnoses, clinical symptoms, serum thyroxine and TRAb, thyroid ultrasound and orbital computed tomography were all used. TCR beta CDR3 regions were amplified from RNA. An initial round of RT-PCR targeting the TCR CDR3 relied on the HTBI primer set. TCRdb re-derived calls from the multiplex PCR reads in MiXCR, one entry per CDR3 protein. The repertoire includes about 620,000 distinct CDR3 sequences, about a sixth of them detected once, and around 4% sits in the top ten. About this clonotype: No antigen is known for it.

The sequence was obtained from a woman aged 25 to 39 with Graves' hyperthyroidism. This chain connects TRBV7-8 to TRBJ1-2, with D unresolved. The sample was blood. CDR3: CASSPRSAGDGYTF. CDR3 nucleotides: TGTGCCAGCAGTCCCCGTTCGGCTGGGGATGGCTACACCTTC.